This T cell receptor beta chain is drawn from a study of T-cell memory formation after mild COVID-19. Using constant-segment primers, 5'RACE produced TCR alpha and TCR beta cDNA libraries carrying sample barcodes and UMIs. Each CDR3 protein is one row after TCRdb ran MiXCR on the 5' RACE reads. Found here are roughly 5,000 distinct CDR3 sequences, roughly 44% of them singletons; the top ten hold around 2.5%. This CDR3 spans 14 amino acids. With 6 bases removed from V and 4 bases from J, the gap between germline ends came to 13 bases. The sample consisted of PBMCs or a T cell subset sorted from them (not recorded which). The TCR originated in an adult who had mild COVID-19 (a few samples of this study predate the infection). Cell type and time point are not known. This chain links TRBV12-3 or TRBV12-4 with TRBJ1-3; possible D gene TRBD1, 5 bases. Written as DNA, the CDR3 is TGTGCCAGCAGCCCCGGGACGAAGGGAAACACCATATATTTT. This encodes CASSPGTKGNTIYF.